This TCR beta chain was sequenced during a study of blood T cell repertoires in COVID-19. Study-level background: The samples span acute and convalescent COVID-19 from the United States, Italy and Spain.

The CDR3 consists of 16 residues. The ends were cut back, 4 bases at V and 2 bases at J, with 15 bases in the middle. Germline CDR1 MNHNS, CDR2 SASEGT. Original processing methods: For nucleated cells, counts were estimated from reference gene primer amplification. Only in-frame clones appear in the TCRdb table, and some are missing; sequencing was by immunoSEQ multiplex PCR. That table gives V, J and clone size, and the DNA gave D and trimming. The data show about 200,000 clones, about 86% seen once. The sample holds a few counts of this clone. Sequenced: peripheral blood. V gene TRBV6-1 combines with J gene TRBJ1-5; D might be TRBD1 (5 bases). The source of this sequence is a man aged 55 to 70 who had recovered from COVID-19. The CDR3 spells CASSASAQGGNQPQHF. As DNA, the CDR3 is TGTGCCAGCAGTGCCTCGGCCCAAGGGGGCAATCAGCCCCAGCATTTT.